What follows is one T cell receptor (beta chain) and its context. The junction departs from germline at one end; a sequencing error may be responsible. Treatment here: roughly 18 received Ad26.COV2.S at low or high dose, single or two shots; about 5 received placebo; per-sample allocation not given. The investigators took samples on day 63 after the first vaccine or placebo injection. This specimen belongs to a study of Ad26.COV2.S vaccination and SARS-CoV-2 variants. Study overall: The vaccine Ad26.COV2.S was put into the muscle once, or twice with 56 days between.

The protocol was immunoSEQ multiplex PCR, while the TCRdb copy is restricted to in-frame clones and leaves out a portion. The sample lists about 350,000 clones, 70% to 90% occurring once. The clonotype originates from a person between 18 and 65 years old who received the Ad26.COV2.S COVID-19 vaccine or a placebo. The sequenced sample was peripheral blood, obtained in a trial of Ad26.COV2.S vaccine versus placebo.

CDR3: CSAGGEQYF. CDR3 bases: TGTTCAGCGGGAGGGGAGCAGTACTTC. V gene TRBV20-1 combines with J gene TRBJ2-7, with 10 bases matching TRBD2. CDR3 length: 9 amino acids. CDR1 DFQATT and CDR2 SNEGSKA come from the germline V gene (reference sequence).